Listed here are 2 T cell receptor beta chains from one sample, sequenced in a study of shared clonotypes between healthy human individuals (TCRdb year 2020). The library was built by means of the immunoSEQ multiplex PCR assay. This is the immuneACCESS table as TCRdb keeps it, with only in-frame sequences that have V and J called. A part of the clones is gone; compared with another copy, unresolved V genes explain less than half, and the rest is unexplained. The sample profile shows approximately 2.1 million clones; 85% to 95% of them were found once. The ten largest clones take up around 0.4% of the sample. Sequencing was done on a sample of naive CD4+ T cells from PBMCs. The cell subset or site tag for this specimen amounts to: CD45RA+ positively selected. The receptors stem from a young man in good health. Some clones in this sample may be carry-over from other donors' samples.

Points on this clone: The junction shows a germline mismatch at one end, possibly a read error. V usage is TRBV19 and J usage is TRBJ1-3; D is possibly TRBD1 (6 bases). This CDR3 region has 16 residues. Germline loops: CDR1 LNHDA, CDR2 SQIVND (reference sequence). The CDR3, as DNA: TGTGCCAGCAGTAAGGCGACGGGGGCGCCTGGAAACACCATATATTTT. Its translation: CASSKATGAPGNTIYF. The entire variable domain, with the rest obtained from reference TRBV19 and TRBJ1-3, is as follows: DGGITQSPKYLFRKEGQNVTLSCEQNLNHDAMYWYRQDPGQGLRLIYYSQIVNDFQKGDIAEGYSVSREKKESFPLTVTSAQKNPTAFYLCASSKATGAPGNTIYFGEGSWLTVV.

The chain is built from TRBV28 and TRBJ2-7, with a possible D match to TRBD2 (6 bases). CDR3 length: 14 residues. Trimming cost V 7 bases and J 3 bases, with 16 bases left between them. Germline CDR1 MDHEN, CDR2 SYDVKM. The CDR3 region has the DNA TGTGCCAGCACCGAAGGAGGGTTAAACTACGAGCAGTACTTC. Protein sequence: CASTEGGLNYEQYF.